Presented here are 17 T cell receptor beta chains from one specimen sequenced in a study of cytotoxic CD8 clonotypes in ibrutinib-treated CLL. TCRdb keeps only in-frame clones here, not all; method: immunoSEQ multiplex PCR. The data show fewer than 300,000 clones, 65% to 85% seen once. Sequencing was performed on PBMCs, taken at disease progression, from a patient treated with ibrutinib. Receptors originate from a human donor with chronic lymphocytic leukemia.

This chain connects TRBV6-5 to TRBJ1-5, with D perhaps matching TRBD1 (5 bases). The CDR3 runs 14 residues. The V gene lost 5 bases and the J gene lost 3 bases, with 11 bases spanning the gap. The V gene's germline CDR1 is MNHEY and CDR2 SVGAGI. This CDR3 is CASSKGRINQPQHF. The CDR3 DNA reads as TGTGCCAGCAGTAAGGGACGGATCAATCAGCCCCAGCATTTT.

This rearrangement joins TRBV6-5 to TRBJ2-1, with D possibly TRBD1 on 5 matching bases. V lost 0 bases and J 3 bases, leaving 12 bases between the germline ends. CDR1 MNHEY and CDR2 SVGAGI come from the germline V gene. The CDR3 is 16 amino acids. In DNA form, the CDR3 reads TGTGCCAGCAGTTACTCGAACCCCACAGGCTACAATGAGCAGTTCTTC. The encoded protein is CASSYSNPTGYNEQFF.

The chain joins TRBV4-3 to TRBJ1-2, with D uncertain. The CDR3 covers 14 residues. Trimming shortened V by 1 base and J by 4 bases, and 10 bases separated the two germline ends. Germline V gene data show CDR1 as LGHNA and CDR2 as YSLEER. In DNA, the CDR3 is TGCGCCAGCAGCCAAGTCGGGCAGTTCTATGGCTACACCTTC. Protein: CASSQVGQFYGYTF.

The table lists this clone with a few counts. The chain uses TRBV6-4 and TRBJ1-5; perhaps TRBD1 as D (5 bases). Trimming shortened V by 5 bases and J by 5 bases, and 10 bases separated the two germline ends. CDR3 length: 13 amino acids. Germline V CDR1 and CDR2: MRHNA, SNTAGT. As DNA, the CDR3 is TGTGCCAGCAGTCAGGGCTCTGATCAGCCCCAGCATTTT. Translation: CASSQGSDQPQHF.

In nucleotides, the CDR3 is TGTGCCAGTAGCCCGACACCGGGCCTCAAATATCTGTTTTTT. Protein sequence: CASSPTPGLKYLFF. The rearrangement links TRBV19 to TRBJ1-4; D ambiguous. The germline CDR1 and CDR2 sequences are LNHDA and SQIVND (reference sequence). V dropped 6 bases and J dropped 14 bases, with 22 bases sitting between them. This CDR3 spans 14 amino acids.

The V and J genes are TRBV6-1 and TRBJ2-7, with TRBD1 matching 9 bases. There are 12 residues in the CDR3. Looked up from germline, CDR1 is MNHNS and CDR2 is SASEGT. The ends lost 4 bases at V and 5 bases at J; junction bases unmatched: 0. The DNA for the CDR3 is TGTGCCAGCAGTGGGACAGGGGACGAGCAGTACTTC. It codes for CASSGTGDEQYF.

The chain couples TRBV9 to TRBJ2-3; tentatively, D is TRBD2 (5 bases). The germline V and J ends were trimmed by 1 base and 1 base, with 13 bases remaining between them. Per germline, CDR1 SGDLS and CDR2 YYNGEE. This CDR3 is 16 amino acids long. CDR3: CASSVRRTGGTDTQYF. CDR3 nucleotides: TGTGCCAGCAGCGTACGTAGGACCGGGGGCACAGATACGCAGTATTTT. The complete variable domain, with remaining parts taken from reference TRBV9 and TRBJ2-3, reads DSGVTQTPKHLITATGQRVTLRCSPRSGDLSVYWYQQSLDQGLQFLIQYYNGEERAKGNILERFSAQQFPDLHSELNLSSLELGDSALYFCASSVRRTGGTDTQYFGPGTRLTVL.

The chain employs TRBV14 and TRBJ2-5, with D unclear. V shed 2 bases and J shed 7 bases, with 5 bases lying between them. This CDR3 spans 11 amino acids. Germline V gene data show CDR1 as SGHDN and CDR2 as FVKESK. DNA for the CDR3: TGTGCCAGCAGCCAAACGGTGACCCAGTACTTC. This codes for CASSQTVTQYF.

The chain combines TRBV4-1 with TRBJ1-5; the D is unclear. Trimming removed 0 bases at V and 0 bases at J, with 9 bases between. CDR1 MGHRA and CDR2 YSYEKL come from the germline V gene. The CDR3 consists of 16 residues. Here the CDR3 DNA reads TGCGCCAGCAGCCAAGAGTGGGTAACTAGCAATCAGCCCCAGCATTTT. It is translated as CASSQEWVTSNQPQHF.

The rearrangement joins TRBV15 to TRBJ1-2; TRBD1 is a possible D gene (6 bases). The CDR3 length is 15 residues. V lost 0 bases to trimming and J lost 3 bases, with 11 bases between them. CDR1 is LNHNV and CDR2 is YYDKDF in the germline V gene (reference sequence). The DNA for the CDR3 is TGTGCCACCAGCAGAGATGGGGGGGCCCACTATGGCTACACCTTC. Protein product: CATSRDGGAHYGYTF.

The CDR3 loop reads CASSLERGHYEQYF. In DNA form, the CDR3 reads TGTGCCAGCAGCTTAGAAAGGGGGCACTACGAGCAGTACTTC. The V gene is TRBV11-2, the J gene TRBJ2-7, with 7 bases lining up with TRBD1. Trimming removed 0 bases from V and 3 bases from J; junction bases left unmatched: 2. This CDR3 comprises 14 residues. CDR1 is SGHAT and CDR2 is FQNNGV in the germline V gene.

The V gene is TRBV6-4, the J gene TRBJ2-7; D ambiguous. The CDR3 spans 14 residues. CDR1 and CDR2 (germline): MRHNA, SNTAGT. The germline V and J ends were trimmed by 7 bases and 3 bases, with 16 bases remaining between them. As DNA, the CDR3 is TGTGCCAGCAACGGGTGGCAGTGTGGCTACGAGCAGTACTTC. Its protein is CASNGWQCGYEQYF.

This clone has a single count. This chain links TRBV15 with TRBJ2-7, with 7 bases identical to TRBD2. This CDR3 has 15 amino acids. Germline V lookup: CDR1 LNHNV, CDR2 YYDKDF (reference sequence). V lost 3 bases and J lost 2; bases outside the gene matches: 7. CDR3 sequence (DNA): TGTGCCACCAGCAGGTCGGGACTACCGACCTACGAGCAGTACTTC. It is translated as CATSRSGLPTYEQYF.

This chain joins TRBV7-6 and TRBJ2-5; D remains ambiguous. The CDR3 length is 13 residues. Germline V gives CDR1 SGHVS, CDR2 FNYEAQ. The V gene lost 5 bases and the J gene lost 1 base, with 8 bases spanning the gap. CDR3 residues: CASSIAGQETQYF. Written as DNA, the CDR3 is TGTGCCAGCAGCATTGCCGGCCAAGAGACCCAGTACTTC.

CDR3 sequence reads: CASSDMGLPGTDTQYF. The CDR3 nucleotides read TGTGCCAGCAGCGACATGGGCCTCCCGGGTACAGATACGCAGTATTTT. This chain connects TRBV11-2 to TRBJ2-3, with D uncertain. V was clipped by 5 bases and J by 3 bases, with 18 bases between them. Germline loops: CDR1 SGHAT, CDR2 FQNNGV. The CDR3 extends over 16 amino acids.

This clone was counted a single time. The chain is built from TRBV29-1 and TRBJ2-5; D may be TRBD1 (6 bases). This CDR3 has 11 amino acids. Germline V gene sequence: CDR1 SQVTM, CDR2 ANQGSEA. The V end lost 7 bases, the J end lost 2 bases, and 8 bases lay between the germline ends. CDR3 in DNA: TGCAGCGCAAGGGGGCAAGAGACCCAGTACTTC. Translating it yields CSARGQETQYF.

The chain couples TRBV29-1 to TRBJ2-7, with D unclear. The germline V gene encodes CDR1 SQVTM and CDR2 ANQGSEA. Trimming removed 7 bases at V and 4 bases at J, with 20 bases between. The CDR3 is 14 amino acids. The chain's CDR3 is CSAAMTGIPYEQYF. As DNA, the CDR3 is TGCAGCGCCGCAATGACCGGCATACCTTACGAGCAGTACTTC.